This T cell receptor beta chain was found in a study of T cells in localized non-small cell lung cancer. Profiled with immunoSEQ multiplex PCR; TCRdb holds only in-frame clones, not every one. The table has approximately 3,000 clones, approximately 25% seen once; the top ten hold around 12%. A remark on this clone: One end of the junction does not line up with germline, which may come from a read error.

Germline V gives CDR1 MNHGY, CDR2 SAAAGT. CDR3 size: 17 residues. The origin of this receptor is a male donor aged 60 or over with stage II lung adenocarcinoma. The sequences come from lung tumor tissue, collected before any cancer treatment. The chain joins TRBV6-8 to TRBJ2-2; D is possibly TRBD1 or TRBD2 (6 bases each). CDR3 coding DNA: TGTGCCATCAGTGTACCCAAGACGGGGGCGAGCACCGGGGAGCTGTTTTTT. This gives the protein CAISVPKTGASTGELFF.